This T cell receptor (beta chain) stems from a study of regulatory T cells in long-lasting Graves disease. Study-level points and caveats: TCR diversity in persistent Graves' patients was below that of newly diagnosed ones.

The CDR3 contains 15 residues. The V gene's germline CDR1 is MDHEN and CDR2 SYDVKM. Trimming removed 7 bases from V and 2 bases from J, with 15 bases in between. This clonotype was seen many times. What it binds is unknown. The TCR beta library used iRepertoire HTBI primers with Arm-PCR amplification of CDR3. TCRdb reanalysed the multiplex PCR reads using MiXCR and keeps one entry per CDR3 protein. The sample yields 680,000 or so distinct CDR3 sequences, about 16% seen once. Time point here: newly diagnosed GD, antithyroid drugs for less than 3 months. From RNA extracted from PBMCs, the TCR library was made. An endocrinology department in Xi'an, China, recruited the patients. These data were also filed under a second study, of T cells in Graves' hyperthyroidism and ophthalmopathy. This second report adds: An initial round of RT-PCR targeting the TCR CDR3 relied on the HTBI primer set.

The receptor comes from a woman aged 25 to 45 with Graves disease. Specimen: peripheral blood mononuclear cells (PBMCs), collected at new diagnosis, from a patient treated with antithyroid drugs. The rearrangement uses TRBV28 and TRBJ2-1; D may match TRBD1 or TRBD2 (5 bases each). The CDR3 here is CASNRDPRAYNEQFF. In DNA form, the CDR3 reads TGTGCCAGCAATCGGGACCCAAGGGCCTACAATGAGCAGTTCTTC.